The source of this T cell receptor beta chain is a study of T-cell memory formation after mild COVID-19. TCRdb re-called the 5' RACE reads through MiXCR, storing one row per CDR3 protein. The table shows about 210,000 distinct CDR3 sequences, with 27% occurring only once. The CDR3 loop spans 13 amino acids. Germline CDR1 reads DFQATT; CDR2 reads SNEGSKA (reference sequence). This sequence was found in an adult woman who had mild COVID-19 (a few samples of this study predate the infection). Cell type and time point are not known. The rearrangement joins TRBV20-1 to TRBJ2-7; D may be TRBD2 (6 bases). Material for sequencing was PBMCs or a T cell subset sorted from them (not recorded which). The CDR3 nucleotides read TGCAGGGCCGGGGGAGGAACCACCTACGAGCAGTACTTC. This encodes CRAGGGTTYEQYF.